This T cell receptor beta chain was captured in a study of T cell changes during pregnancy in multiple sclerosis (dated by TCRdb to the late 2010s). With regard to the full study: The study looked at changes in the T cell repertoire across pregnancy in women with multiple sclerosis.

The library was prepared using the immunoSEQ multiplex PCR assay. The immuneACCESS repertoire file appears here via TCRdb, limited to in-frame rearrangements. These files lack a portion of the clones; in checked studies, under half of the deficit traces to unresolved V genes, and the cause of the others is not known. The sample table holds around 92,000 clones, of which over 85% were seen once. 0.99% of the sample goes to the ten largest clones. As regards this clone: Its antigen remains undetermined. Qualities for individual bases were not recorded, and no much larger clone is one base off.

Taken from the germline V gene, the CDR1 and CDR2 loops are KGHSH and LQKENI. From cysteine to phenylalanine, the CDR3 is 13 amino acids long. The read is trimmed to its CDR3 DNA, 39 bases read in frame from base 1. V loses 6 bases at its end and J loses 9 bases; junction bases beyond the gene matches: 8. The input for sequencing was peripheral blood, taken after pregnancy. The clonotype originates from a female donor with multiple sclerosis, enrolled in a pregnancy study. In this chain, TRBV18 is recombined with TRBJ2-3; 8 middle bases align to TRBD2. The CDR3 reads CASSAGERETQYF. The DNA sequence is given as TGTGCCAGCTCGGCAGGTGAGCGGGAGACGCAGTATTTT.